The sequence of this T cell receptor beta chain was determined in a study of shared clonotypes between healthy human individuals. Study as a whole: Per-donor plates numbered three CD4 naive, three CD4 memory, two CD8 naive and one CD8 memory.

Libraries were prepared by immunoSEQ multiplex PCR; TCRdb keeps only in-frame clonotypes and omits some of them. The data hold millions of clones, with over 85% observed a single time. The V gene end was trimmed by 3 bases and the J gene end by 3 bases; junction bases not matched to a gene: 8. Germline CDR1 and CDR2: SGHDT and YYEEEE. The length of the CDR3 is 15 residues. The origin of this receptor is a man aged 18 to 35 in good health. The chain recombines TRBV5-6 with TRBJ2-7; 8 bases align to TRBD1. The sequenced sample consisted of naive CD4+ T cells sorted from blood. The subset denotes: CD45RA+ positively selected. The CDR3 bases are TGTGCCAGCAGCTGGCAGGACAGGGCAGGCTACGAGCAGTACTTC. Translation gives CASSWQDRAGYEQYF.